Sequencing of this TCR beta chain was carried out in a study of T cells in Graves' hyperthyroidism and ophthalmopathy. Overall study results and limits: Ophthalmopathy, which appeared later, was predicted by the model a median roughly 6.4 months before onset.

Amplification targeted TCR beta CDR3 regions from RNA transcripts. When the TCR CDR3 underwent first-round RT-PCR, the HTBI primer set was used. MiXCR, run by TCRdb on the multiplex PCR reads, gives a single entry per CDR3 protein. The sample contains about 610,000 distinct CDR3 sequences, about 15% of which appear only once. The CDR3 consists of 12 residues. The V gene's germline CDR1 is SGHDN and CDR2 FVKESK. Trimming removed 1 base at V and 2 bases at J, with 2 bases between. A word on this clonotype: Antigen specificity is unknown. This may be a read error, as it is one base from a much larger clone. The conserved phenylalanine or tryptophan is not found at the CDR3 terminus, so this likely reflects a read error.

The specimen sequenced was blood. This clonotype was obtained from a woman between 40 and 50 years old with Graves' ophthalmopathy. The chain uses TRBV14 and TRBJ2-5; D remains ambiguous. CDR3 coding DNA: TGTGCCAGCAGCCAAGTTCAAGAGACCCAGTACCTC. Its protein product is CASSQVQETQYL.